This TCR beta chain was observed in a study of T cell responses to AZD1222 COVID-19 vaccine. J lost 5 bases, V lost 3 bases, and 8 bases had no gene match. CDR1 and CDR2 from the germline V gene are SGHVS and FQNEAQ. The CDR3 sequence is 16 residues long. Sequenced by immunoSEQ multiplex PCR; TCRdb stores in-frame clones only, minus some. The profile shows 75,000 to 100,000 clones, over 75% of them singletons. This TCR came from an adult in good health. The chain carries TRBV7-8 and TRBJ1-1; 11 nucleotides match TRBD1. Sample: peripheral blood, taken on day 0 of AZD1222 vaccination. The DNA of the CDR3 is TGTGCCAGCAGCTTGAAGGACAGGGGGCGCCGGACTGAAGCTTTCTTT. It translates to CASSLKDRGRRTEAFF.